A single sample gave rise to the 32 T cell receptor beta chains below, sequenced in a study of vaccination and CD4 T cells after COVID-19. The antigens of these receptors remain unknown. As for treatment: approximately 9-day PBMC culture with coronavirus spike peptide pools or control peptides (ViraFEST assay). The Oncomine TCR Beta short-read assay sequenced DNA from cultured CD4+ T cells. TCRdb re-derived calls from the PCR reads in MiXCR, one entry per CDR3 protein. This repertoire shows almost 20,000 distinct CDR3 sequences, under 70% found once; its top ten account for over 9%. The specimen was CD4+ T cells from blood, cultured in vitro. Source of these receptors: a human donor who had recovered from COVID-19.

This sequence joins TRBV11-2 and TRBJ2-1; 9 bases fit TRBD2. V lost 1 base to trimming and J lost 6 bases; unmatched junction nucleotides: 4. Germline V lookup: CDR1 SGHAT, CDR2 FQNNGV. The CDR3 is made up of 15 amino acids. Here the CDR3 DNA reads TGTGCCAGCAGCTTAGCCTTAGCGGGAGCCAATGAGCAGTTCTTC. Translated, it gives CASSLALAGANEQFF.

This sequence joins TRBV7-9 and TRBJ1-4; D not resolved. The CDR3 sequence is 14 residues long. Germline V lookup: CDR1 SEHNR, CDR2 FQNEAQ (reference sequence). The V gene lost 5 bases and the J gene lost 8 bases, with 15 bases spanning the gap. The CDR3 DNA reads TGTGCCAGCAGCCCGCCTAAGGGTATGGAAAAACTGTTTTTT. Translating gives CASSPPKGMEKLFF.

J is TRBJ2-5 and V is TRBV6-5, with TRBD2 identical over 11 bases. V lost 2 bases to trimming and J lost 1 base; unmatched junction nucleotides: 9. Germline CDR1 reads MNHEY; CDR2 reads SVGAGI. The CDR3 totals 18 residues. The DNA for the CDR3 is TGTGCCAGCAGTTACGGGGTAGCGGGGGGGCAAATCCAAGAGACCCAGTACTTC. Its protein product is CASSYGVAGGQIQETQYF.

This chain connects TRBV6-1 to TRBJ1-5; tentative D call: TRBD1 (6 bases). The ends were cut back, 5 bases at V and 6 bases at J, with 17 bases in the middle. From germline, CDR1 is MNHNS and CDR2 SASEGT. The CDR3 is 15 amino acids. The CDR3 loop is CASSIQGMIGQPQHF. CDR3 nucleotides: TGTGCCAGCAGTATACAGGGAATGATCGGTCAGCCCCAGCATTTT.

This chain connects TRBV6-1 to TRBJ1-5; TRBD1 is a possible D gene (6 bases). CDR1 and CDR2 from the germline V gene are MNHNS and SASEGT. V lost 6 bases, J lost 9 bases, and 21 bases lay in between. This CDR3 comprises 15 residues. The DNA of the CDR3 is TGTGCCAGCAGGCCCGAGGGGGGCTCGGGAAGGCCCCAGCATTTT. The encoded protein is CASRPEGGSGRPQHF.

DNA of the CDR3: TGCGCCAGCATCATGCGACAGGGGGCCTCTGAAGCTTTCTTT. It encodes CASIMRQGASEAFF. This chain connects TRBV10-2 to TRBJ1-1; 10 bases line up with TRBD1. The germline V gene has CDR1 WSHSY and CDR2 SAAADI. The CDR3 covers 14 residues. Germline trimming cut 7 bases from V and 6 bases from J; bases unmatched to any gene: 8.

V usage is TRBV5-1 and J usage is TRBJ2-7; D perhaps matches TRBD1 (5 bases). CDR1 and CDR2 (germline): SGHRS, YFSETQ. This CDR3 has 13 residues. The ends were cut back, 0 bases at V and 3 bases at J, with 7 bases in the middle. The CDR3 sequence is CASSLAQGYEQYF. The DNA of the CDR3 is TGCGCCAGCAGCTTGGCGCAGGGCTACGAGCAGTACTTC.

The genes are TRBV6-1 and TRBJ1-5; D uncertain. Trimming removed 2 bases from V and 6 bases from J, with 5 bases in between. Germline V lookup: CDR1 MNHNS, CDR2 SASEGT. The CDR3 extends over 12 amino acids. The CDR3 loop is CASSEWRQPQHF. In DNA form, the CDR3 reads TGTGCCAGCAGTGAATGGCGTCAGCCCCAGCATTTT.

A single count supports this clonotype. V and J are TRBV7-3 and TRBJ1-1; D ambiguous. This CDR3 region has 13 residues. Germline V gene sequence: CDR1 SGHTA, CDR2 FQGTGA. V lost 4 bases, J lost 3 bases, and 9 bases lay in between. CDR3 loop: CASSSPADTEAFF. CDR3 bases: TGTGCCAGCAGCTCGCCCGCCGACACTGAAGCTTTCTTT. The variable domain in full, completed from reference TRBV7-3 and TRBJ1-1, reads GAGVSQTPSNKVTEKGKYVELRCDPISGHTALYWYRQSLGQGPEFLIYFQGTGAADDSGLPNDRFFAVRPEGSVSTLKIQRTERGDSAVYLCASSSPADTEAFFGQGTRLTVV.

The V and J genes are TRBV7-9 and TRBJ1-2, with D uncertain. Per germline, CDR1 SEHNR and CDR2 FQNEAQ (reference sequence). The CDR3 totals 12 residues. V lost 4 bases and J 7 bases, leaving 10 bases between the germline ends. The CDR3 loop is CASSYATGGYTF. CDR3 nucleotide sequence: TGTGCCAGCAGCTATGCGACTGGTGGCTACACCTTC.

The chain links TRBV20-1 to TRBJ1-5, with 12 bases lining up with TRBD1. CDR1 DFQATT and CDR2 SNEGSKA come from the germline V gene (reference sequence). V lost 6 bases to trimming and J lost 7 bases; unmatched junction nucleotides: 7. This CDR3 is 14 amino acids long. The CDR3 coding sequence is TGCAGTGCGGTAGCCGGGACAGGGGGCCAGCCCCAGCATTTT. Translating it yields CSAVAGTGGQPQHF.

The sample holds a few counts of this clonotype. This chain connects TRBV2 to TRBJ1-5; D remains unclear. The CDR3 contains 14 residues. V lost 6 bases and J 8 bases, leaving 17 bases between the germline ends. Germline values: CDR1 SNHLY, CDR2 FYNNEI. The CDR3 nucleotides read TGTGCCAGCAGCCAGACGGGCCTCGGGGAGCCCCAGCATTTT. This sequence encodes CASSQTGLGEPQHF.

In this sample, this clonotype turned up a few times. The chain has TRBV7-2 and TRBJ2-3, with 10 nucleotides matching TRBD2. Germline V CDR1 and CDR2: SGHTA, FQGNSA. V trimming: 3 bases; J trimming: 4 bases; junction bases outside the gene matches: 10. The CDR3 is 17 amino acids. Here the CDR3 reads CASSFLPAGGRSDTQYF. For the CDR3, the DNA is TGTGCCAGCAGCTTCCTACCAGCGGGGGGGAGGTCAGATACGCAGTATTTT.

The CDR3 DNA is TGCAGCGTTGTTCCCCTCCAGAGTGCTAACTATGGCTACACCTTC. This sequence encodes CSVVPLQSANYGYTF. The chain couples TRBV29-1 to TRBJ1-2; D not resolved. Per the germline V gene, CDR1 is SQVTM and CDR2 is ANQGSEA. This CDR3 spans 15 amino acids. Between the trimmed V and J ends, which lost 4 bases and 0 bases, there was a span of 15 bases.

Only a few counts were recorded for this clonotype. The gene calls are TRBV27 and TRBJ1-3; 7 bases fit TRBD1. The CDR3 covers 14 residues. The germline V gene encodes CDR1 MNHEY and CDR2 SMNVEV (reference sequence). Germline trimming cut 6 bases from V and 4 bases from J; bases unmatched to any gene: 6. CDR3 DNA: TGTGCCAGCAGGCCCACAGGGGTGGGAAACACCATATATTTT. As protein: CASRPTGVGNTIYF.

The J gene is TRBJ2-1, the V gene TRBV7-9; the D is unclear. In germline, CDR1 is SEHNR, CDR2 FQNEAQ (reference sequence). The CDR3 has 15 amino acids. Trimming stripped 1 base from V and 0 bases from J, with 7 bases between. CDR3 DNA sequence: TGTGCCAGCAGCTTAGAGGGAAGCTCCTACAATGAGCAGTTCTTC. Its protein product is CASSLEGSSYNEQFF.

The chain uses TRBV20-1 and TRBJ2-4; D unclear. The CDR3 length is 15 residues. Germline lookup yields CDR1 DFQATT and CDR2 SNEGSKA (reference sequence). V was clipped by 0 bases and J by 1 base, with 10 bases between them. CDR3 amino acids: CSARDWQVAKNIQYF. The CDR3 DNA sequence: TGCAGTGCTAGAGATTGGCAGGTCGCCAAAAACATTCAGTACTTC.

This chain uses TRBV7-2 with TRBJ2-1; D unclear. Germline values: CDR1 SGHTA, CDR2 FQGNSA. V was clipped by 6 bases and J by 0 bases, with 18 bases between them. The CDR3 length is 17 residues. The CDR3 DNA reads TGTGCCAGCAGTCCCTACCCTCGGGTTCCCTCCTACAATGAGCAGTTCTTC. Translated: CASSPYPRVPSYNEQFF.

The V call is TRBV28, the J call TRBJ1-1, with D possibly matching TRBD1 (5 bases). This CDR3 is built from 15 residues. Deletions cut 7 bases from V and 0 bases from J, with 15 bases between. Per germline, CDR1 MDHEN and CDR2 SYDVKM. The CDR3 nucleotides are TGTGCCAGCACCACGCCAGGGAACATGAACACTGAAGCTTTCTTT. This gives the protein CASTTPGNMNTEAFF. Filled out from reference TRBV28 and TRBJ1-1, the complete variable domain reads DVKVTQSSRYLVKRTGEKVFLECVQDMDHENMFWYRQDPGLGLRLIYFSYDVKMKEKGDIPEGYSVSREKKERFSLILESASTNQTSMYLCASTTPGNMNTEAFFGQGTRLTVV.

The V call is TRBV20-1, the J call TRBJ2-1; 7 bases map to TRBD2. The CDR3 loop spans 18 amino acids. With 0 bases clipped from V and 7 bases from J, the junction kept 18 bases outside the gene matches. Germline values: CDR1 DFQATT, CDR2 SNEGSKA (reference sequence). CDR3 nucleotides: TGCAGTGCTAGAGATCAGGAGGCGGGAGTTTCGTATAAGAATGAGCAGTTCTTC. This codes for CSARDQEAGVSYKNEQFF.

This chain links TRBV27 with TRBJ1-6; TRBD1 matches at 8 bases. The germline gives CDR1 MNHEY, CDR2 SMNVEV (reference sequence). This CDR3 is 15 amino acids long. V shed 3 bases and J 8 bases; nucleotides not matched to a gene: 6. The CDR3 loop reads CASSLGDRMDSPLHF. The CDR3 bases are TGTGCCAGCAGTTTGGGGGACAGGATGGATTCACCCCTCCACTTT.

This sequence joins TRBV6-2 or TRBV6-3 and TRBJ1-1, with D uncertain. The CDR3 spans 12 residues. Between the trimmed V and J ends, which lost 10 bases and 8 bases, there was a span of 17 bases. CDR1 and CDR2 from the germline V gene are MNHEY and SVGEGT. In nucleotides, the CDR3 is TGTGCCACAAAAGAGGCTGTGACAGAAGCTTTCTTT. Translating gives CATKEAVTEAFF.

This chain connects TRBV24-1 to TRBJ2-2; D is perhaps TRBD2 (7 bases). Per germline, CDR1 KGHDR and CDR2 SFDVKD. The V end lost 5 bases, the J end lost 0 bases, and 18 bases lay between the germline ends. This CDR3 spans 18 amino acids. CDR3 protein: CATSAGGAPRPNTGELFF. The DNA of the CDR3 is TGTGCCACCAGTGCTGGGGGGGCCCCACGCCCGAACACCGGGGAGCTGTTTTTT.

V is TRBV20-1 and J is TRBJ1-5, with D maybe TRBD1 (6 bases). This CDR3 region has 13 residues. Germline V lookup: CDR1 DFQATT, CDR2 SNEGSKA (reference sequence). V was pared by 5 bases and J by 7 bases, with 15 bases between. The CDR3 loop is CSALQGVGQPQHF. CDR3 DNA sequence: TGCAGTGCTCTACAGGGTGTTGGACAGCCCCAGCATTTT.

This clonotype has just a few counts. V and J are TRBV6-1 and TRBJ2-1; weak D call: TRBD2 (7 bases). Trimming took 4 bases from V and 13 from J, leaving 20 bases between them. The CDR3 sequence is 14 residues long. The germline gives CDR1 MNHNS, CDR2 SASEGT. The CDR3 loop reads CASSGGGALRAQFF. CDR3 coding DNA: TGTGCCAGCAGTGGTGGGGGGGCCCTCCGAGCACAGTTCTTC.

This clonotype was recorded a few times. The chain combines TRBV6-5 with TRBJ2-2, with 10 bases fitting TRBD2. V shed 2 bases and J 1 base; nucleotides not matched to a gene: 7. CDR3 size: 18 residues. Germline V gene lookup returns CDR1 MNHEY and CDR2 SVGAGI. The CDR3 protein is CASSYTRTSGENTGELFF. CDR3 DNA sequence: TGTGCCAGCAGTTACACTAGGACTAGCGGTGAGAACACCGGGGAGCTGTTTTTT.

In this sample, this clonotype turned up a few times. The chain couples TRBV20-1 to TRBJ1-2; maybe TRBD1 (5 bases). The ends were cut back, 6 bases at V and 0 bases at J, with 14 bases in the middle. Germline-derived CDR1 and CDR2 are DFQATT and SNEGSKA (reference sequence). This CDR3 region has 14 residues. In DNA, the CDR3 is TGCAGTGCCCCCGGGGGGGATCCTAACTATGGCTACACCTTC. Its translation is CSAPGGDPNYGYTF.

The chain carries TRBV5-1 and TRBJ1-2; D gene unclear. Germline CDR1 and CDR2: SGHRS and YFSETQ. Trimming left V 1 base short and J 3 bases short, with 13 bases between. The CDR3 sequence is 15 residues long. The CDR3 spells CASSLISGKDYGYTF. CDR3 DNA sequence: TGCGCCAGCAGCTTGATATCTGGGAAGGACTATGGCTACACCTTC.

The gene calls are TRBV20-1 and TRBJ1-2, with 9 bases aligning to TRBD1. Germline CDR1 is DFQATT and CDR2 is SNEGSKA (reference sequence). The CDR3 sequence is 13 residues long. Unmatched junction bases numbered 7, after V lost 3 bases and J lost 8 bases. In DNA, the CDR3 is TGCAGTGCTAGTACAGGGGGCCGGGGCGGCTACACCTTC. Translation gives CSASTGGRGGYTF.

This clonotype was detected a few times. V gene TRBV10-1 combines with J gene TRBJ2-3; D remains unclear. CDR1 and CDR2 from the germline V gene are WNHNN and SYGVQD (reference sequence). CDR3 length equals 13 residues. V lost 5 bases and J lost 0, with 6 bases in between. As DNA, the CDR3 is TGCGCCAGCAGTCACCCTAGCACAGATACGCAGTATTTT. This sequence encodes CASSHPSTDTQYF.

This chain links TRBV6-1 with TRBJ1-4; the D gene is possibly TRBD1 (6 bases). Germline V gene sequence: CDR1 MNHNS, CDR2 SASEGT. Trimming removed 11 bases from V and 3 bases from J, with 22 bases in between. The CDR3 runs to 16 residues. DNA of the CDR3: TGTGCCTCACAAAGAATAGGGCCAGGGGCTAATGAAAAACTGTTTTTT. Its protein is CASQRIGPGANEKLFF.

This rearrangement joins TRBV12-3 or TRBV12-4 to TRBJ1-2; D is undetermined. The CDR3 runs 11 residues. V lost 5 bases to trimming and J lost 10 bases, with 11 bases between them. The CDR3 coding sequence is TGTGCCAGCAGTACCTTGTGGGACTACACCTTC. As protein: CASSTLWDYTF.